This T cell receptor beta chain was documented in a study of blood T cell repertoires in COVID-19. Overall study context: The cDNA or gDNA used as material had been derived from T cells, B-cell-depleted T cells, or PBMCs.

Losses at the gene ends were 4 bases for V and 0 bases for J; bases not matched to a gene: 9. The CDR3 runs to 16 residues. The germline V gene has CDR1 SGHNT and CDR2 YYREEE (reference sequence). This table comes from immunoSEQ multiplex PCR, and its TCRdb copy is limited to in-frame clones, with some not included. This sample has 150,000 to 200,000 clones; around 86% occur once, and the top ten carry around 8.3%. The sample consisted of peripheral blood. The V gene is TRBV5-4, the J gene TRBJ1-2; TRBD1 agrees at 7 bases. This sequence originates from a man aged 60 to 75 with acute or convalescent COVID-19. The CDR3 DNA reads TGTGCCAGCAGCCATCCTACAGGGGACACTAACTATGGCTACACCTTC. As protein: CASSHPTGDTNYGYTF.